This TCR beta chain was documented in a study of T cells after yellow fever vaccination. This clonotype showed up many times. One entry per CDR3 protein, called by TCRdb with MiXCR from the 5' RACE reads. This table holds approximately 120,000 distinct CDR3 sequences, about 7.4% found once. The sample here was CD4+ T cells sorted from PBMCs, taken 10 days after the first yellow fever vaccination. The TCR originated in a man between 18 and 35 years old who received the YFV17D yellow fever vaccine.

CDR3: CASSDRISYEQYF. CDR3 DNA: TGTGCCAGCAGCGACAGGATATCCTACGAGCAGTACTTC. V and J are TRBV7-2 and TRBJ2-7; TRBD1 might be the D (6 bases). V gave up 5 bases and J gave up 1 base, with 9 bases separating them. The CDR3 length is 13 residues. The germline V gene encodes CDR1 SGHTA and CDR2 FQGNSA.